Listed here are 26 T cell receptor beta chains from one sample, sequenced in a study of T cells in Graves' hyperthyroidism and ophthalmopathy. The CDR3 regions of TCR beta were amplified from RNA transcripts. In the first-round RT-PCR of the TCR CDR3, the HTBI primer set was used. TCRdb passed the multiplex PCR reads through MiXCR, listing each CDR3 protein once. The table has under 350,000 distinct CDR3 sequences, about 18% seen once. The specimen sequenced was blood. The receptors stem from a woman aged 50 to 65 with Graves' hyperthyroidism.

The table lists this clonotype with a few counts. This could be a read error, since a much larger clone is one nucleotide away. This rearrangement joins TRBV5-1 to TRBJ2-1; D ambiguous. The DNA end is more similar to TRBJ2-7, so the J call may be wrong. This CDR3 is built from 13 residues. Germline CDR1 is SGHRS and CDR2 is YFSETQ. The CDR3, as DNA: TGCGCCAGCAGCGCTGAGCCGGAAAATGAGCAGTACTTC. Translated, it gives CASSAEPENEQYF.

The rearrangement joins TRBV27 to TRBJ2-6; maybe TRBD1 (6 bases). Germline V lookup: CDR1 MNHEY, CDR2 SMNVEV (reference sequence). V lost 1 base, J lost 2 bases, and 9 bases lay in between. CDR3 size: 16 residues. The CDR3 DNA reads TGTGCCAGCAGTTTATTCTCAGGGGCTGGGGCCAACGTCCTGACTTTC. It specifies CASSLFSGAGANVLTF.

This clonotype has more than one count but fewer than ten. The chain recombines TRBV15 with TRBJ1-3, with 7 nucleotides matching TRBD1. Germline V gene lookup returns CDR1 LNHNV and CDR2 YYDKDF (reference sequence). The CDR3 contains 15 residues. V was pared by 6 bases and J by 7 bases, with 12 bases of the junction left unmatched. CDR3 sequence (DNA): TGTGCCACCAGTCCGGAAGACTCAGGGGGTAACACCATATATTTT. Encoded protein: CATSPEDSGGNTIYF.

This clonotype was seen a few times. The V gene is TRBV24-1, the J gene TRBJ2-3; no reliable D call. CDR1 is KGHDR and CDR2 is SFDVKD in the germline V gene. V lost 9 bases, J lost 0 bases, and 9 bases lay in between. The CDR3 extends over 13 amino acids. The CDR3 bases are TGTGCCACCTCCACACGGAGCACAGATACGCAGTATTTT. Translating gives CATSTRSTDTQYF.

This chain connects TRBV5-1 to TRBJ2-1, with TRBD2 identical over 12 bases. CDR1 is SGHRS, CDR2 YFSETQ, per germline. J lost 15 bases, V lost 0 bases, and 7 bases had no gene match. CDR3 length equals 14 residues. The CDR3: CASSLDLAGGRRFF. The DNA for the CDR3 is TGCGCCAGCAGCTTGGATCTAGCGGGGGGGCGGCGGTTCTTC.

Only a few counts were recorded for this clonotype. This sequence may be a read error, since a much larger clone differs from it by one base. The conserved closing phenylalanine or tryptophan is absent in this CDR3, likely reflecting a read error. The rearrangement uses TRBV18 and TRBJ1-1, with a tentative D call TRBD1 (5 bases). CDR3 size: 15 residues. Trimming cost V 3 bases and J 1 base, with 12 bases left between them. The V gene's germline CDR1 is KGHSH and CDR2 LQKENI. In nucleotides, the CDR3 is TGTGCCAGCTCACCGACCACAGGAGAGAACACTGAAGCTTTCCTT. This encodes CASSPTTGENTEAFL.

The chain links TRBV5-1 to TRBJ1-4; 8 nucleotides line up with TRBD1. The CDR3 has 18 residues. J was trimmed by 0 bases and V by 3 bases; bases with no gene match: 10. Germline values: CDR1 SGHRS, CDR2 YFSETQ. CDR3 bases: TGCGCCAGCAGCTCGTCCTGGACAGGGCCCGCAACTAATGAAAAACTGTTTTTT. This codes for CASSSSWTGPATNEKLFF.

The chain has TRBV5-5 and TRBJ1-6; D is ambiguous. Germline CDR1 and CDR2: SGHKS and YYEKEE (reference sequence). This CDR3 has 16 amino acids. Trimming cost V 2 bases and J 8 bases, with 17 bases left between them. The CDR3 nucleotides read TGTGCCAGCAGCTTTTTCAGCCTCCAGGAGGATTCACCCCTCCACTTT. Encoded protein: CASSFFSLQEDSPLHF.

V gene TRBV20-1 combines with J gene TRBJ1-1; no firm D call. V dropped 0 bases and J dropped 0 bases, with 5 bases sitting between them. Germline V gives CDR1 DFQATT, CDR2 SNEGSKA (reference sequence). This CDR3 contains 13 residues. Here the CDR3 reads CSARDRMNTEAFF. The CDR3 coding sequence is TGCAGTGCTAGAGATCGGATGAACACTGAAGCTTTCTTT.

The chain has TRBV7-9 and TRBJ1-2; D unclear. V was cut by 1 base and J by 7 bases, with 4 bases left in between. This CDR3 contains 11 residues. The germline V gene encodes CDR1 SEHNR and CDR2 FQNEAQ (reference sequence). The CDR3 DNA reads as TGTGCCAGCAGCTTAGTCATTGGCTACACCTTC. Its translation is CASSLVIGYTF.

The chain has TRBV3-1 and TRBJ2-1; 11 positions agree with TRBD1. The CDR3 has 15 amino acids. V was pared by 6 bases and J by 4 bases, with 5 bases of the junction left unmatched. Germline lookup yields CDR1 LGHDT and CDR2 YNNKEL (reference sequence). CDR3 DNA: TGTGCCAGCAGTCTGTGGGACAGGGGGTACAATGAGCAGTTCTTC. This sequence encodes CASSLWDRGYNEQFF.

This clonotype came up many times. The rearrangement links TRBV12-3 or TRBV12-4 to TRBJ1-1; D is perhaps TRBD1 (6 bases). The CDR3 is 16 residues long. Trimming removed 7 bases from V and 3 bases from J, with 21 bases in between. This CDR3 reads CASTSTGTVRDTEAFF. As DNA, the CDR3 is TGTGCCAGCACCTCGACAGGTACAGTAAGGGACACTGAAGCTTTCTTT.

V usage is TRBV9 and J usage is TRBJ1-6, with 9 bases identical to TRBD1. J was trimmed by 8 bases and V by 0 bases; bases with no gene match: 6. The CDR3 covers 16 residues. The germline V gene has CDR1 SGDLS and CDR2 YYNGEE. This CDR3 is CASSVARGQGDSPLHF. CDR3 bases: TGTGCCAGCAGCGTAGCTAGGGGACAGGGTGATTCACCCCTCCACTTT.

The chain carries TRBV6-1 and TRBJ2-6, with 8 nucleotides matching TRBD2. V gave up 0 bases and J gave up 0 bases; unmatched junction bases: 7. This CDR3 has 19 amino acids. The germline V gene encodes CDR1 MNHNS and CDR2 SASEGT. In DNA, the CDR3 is TGTGCCAGCAGTGAAGCGAGGACTAGCCGCGACTCTGGGGCCAACGTCCTGACTTTC. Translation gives CASSEARTSRDSGANVLTF.

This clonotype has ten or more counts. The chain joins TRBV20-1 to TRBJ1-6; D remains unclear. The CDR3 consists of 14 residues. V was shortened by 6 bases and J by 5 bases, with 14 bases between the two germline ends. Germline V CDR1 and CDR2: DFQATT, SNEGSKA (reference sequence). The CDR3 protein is CSAPYGRNNSPLHF. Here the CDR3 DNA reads TGCAGTGCCCCATACGGACGGAATAATTCACCCCTCCACTTT.

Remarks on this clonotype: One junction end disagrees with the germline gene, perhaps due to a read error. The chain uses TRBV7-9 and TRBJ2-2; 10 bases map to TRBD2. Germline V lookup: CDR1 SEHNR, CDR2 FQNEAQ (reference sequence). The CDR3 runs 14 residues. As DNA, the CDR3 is TGCTTGACCGGGACTAGCGAAAGTACCGGGGAGCTGTTTTTT. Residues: CLTGTSESTGELFF.

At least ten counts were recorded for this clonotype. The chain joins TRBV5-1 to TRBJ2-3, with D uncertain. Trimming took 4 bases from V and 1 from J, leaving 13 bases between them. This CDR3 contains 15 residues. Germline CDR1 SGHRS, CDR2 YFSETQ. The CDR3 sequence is CASSAREPRTDTQYF. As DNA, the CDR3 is TGCGCCAGCAGCGCGCGAGAGCCGCGCACAGATACGCAGTATTTT.

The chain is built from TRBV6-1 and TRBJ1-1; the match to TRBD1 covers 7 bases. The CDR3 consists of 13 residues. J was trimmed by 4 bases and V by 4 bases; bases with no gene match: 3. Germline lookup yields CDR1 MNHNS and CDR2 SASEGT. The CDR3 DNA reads TGTGCCAGCAGTGTACAGGGGCCCACTGAAGCTTTCTTT. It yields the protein CASSVQGPTEAFF.

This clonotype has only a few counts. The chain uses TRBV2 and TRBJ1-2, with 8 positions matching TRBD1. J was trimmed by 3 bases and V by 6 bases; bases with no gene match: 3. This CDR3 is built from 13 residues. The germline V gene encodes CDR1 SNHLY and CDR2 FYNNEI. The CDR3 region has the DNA TGTGCCAGCAGGGTACAGGGGGACTATGGCTACACCTTC. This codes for CASRVQGDYGYTF.

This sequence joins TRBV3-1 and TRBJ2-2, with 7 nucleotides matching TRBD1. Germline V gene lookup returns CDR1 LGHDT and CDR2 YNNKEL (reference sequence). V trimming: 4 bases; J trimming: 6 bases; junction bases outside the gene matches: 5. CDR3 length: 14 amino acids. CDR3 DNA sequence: TGTGCCAGCAGCCTACTACAGGGGTCCGGGGAGCTGTTTTTT. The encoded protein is CASSLLQGSGELFF.

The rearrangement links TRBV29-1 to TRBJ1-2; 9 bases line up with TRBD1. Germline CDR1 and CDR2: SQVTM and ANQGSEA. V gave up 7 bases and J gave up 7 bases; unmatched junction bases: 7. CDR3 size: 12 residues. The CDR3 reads CSAGTGRSGYTF. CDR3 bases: TGCAGCGCTGGGACAGGGAGATCTGGCTACACCTTC. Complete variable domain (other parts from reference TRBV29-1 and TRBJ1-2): SAVISQKPSRDICQRGTSLTIQCQVDSQVTMMFWYRQQPGQSLTLIATANQGSEATYESGFVIDKFPISRPNLTFSTLTVSNMSPEDSSIYLCSAGTGRSGYTFGSGTRLTVV.

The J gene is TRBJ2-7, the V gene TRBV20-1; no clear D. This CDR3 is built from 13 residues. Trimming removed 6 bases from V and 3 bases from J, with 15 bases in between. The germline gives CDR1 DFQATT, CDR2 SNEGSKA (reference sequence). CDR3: CSAKRVTNYEQYF. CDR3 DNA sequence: TGCAGTGCAAAGAGAGTTACGAACTACGAGCAGTACTTC.

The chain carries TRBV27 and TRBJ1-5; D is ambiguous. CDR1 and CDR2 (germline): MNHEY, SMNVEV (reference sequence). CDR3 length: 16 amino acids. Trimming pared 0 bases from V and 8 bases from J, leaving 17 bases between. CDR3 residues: CASSLSGYSEVKPQHF. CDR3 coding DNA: TGTGCCAGCAGTTTATCAGGGTACTCGGAGGTTAAGCCCCAGCATTTT.

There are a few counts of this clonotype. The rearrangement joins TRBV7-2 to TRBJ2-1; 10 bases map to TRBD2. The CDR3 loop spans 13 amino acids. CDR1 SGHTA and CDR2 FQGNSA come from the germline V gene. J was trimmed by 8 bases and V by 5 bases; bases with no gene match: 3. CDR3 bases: TGTGCCAGCAGCGTCGGGACTAGCGATGAGCAGTTCTTC. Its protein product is CASSVGTSDEQFF.

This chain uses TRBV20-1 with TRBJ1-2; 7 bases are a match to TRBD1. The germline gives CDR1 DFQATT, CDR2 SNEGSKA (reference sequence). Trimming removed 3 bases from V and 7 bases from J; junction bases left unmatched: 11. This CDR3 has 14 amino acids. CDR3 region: CSASLTGSKGGYTF. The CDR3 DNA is TGCAGTGCTAGTCTGACAGGGAGCAAGGGTGGCTACACCTTC.

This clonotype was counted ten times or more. This CDR3 reads CASSLAASGSATDTQYF. CDR3 in DNA: TGCGCCAGCAGCTTGGCAGCTAGCGGGAGTGCGACAGATACGCAGTATTTT. The V call is TRBV5-1, the J call TRBJ2-3, with 10 bases matching TRBD2. The germline V gene encodes CDR1 SGHRS and CDR2 YFSETQ. The CDR3 contains 17 residues. V dropped 0 bases and J dropped 3; count of bases not matched to a gene: 7.